The clone carrying this T cell receptor (beta chain) has just a few counts. This specimen comes from a study of radiotherapy plus CTLA-4 blockade in lung cancer. The repertoire was sequenced with immunoSEQ multiplex PCR; TCRdb's copy has only in-frame clones and lacks some. The profile covers tens of thousands of clones, with roughly four fifths appearing a single time and about 26% taken by the ten largest. Enrolled patients, whose metastatic non-small-cell lung cancer was chemo-refractory, received focal radiation plus CTLA-4 blockade with ipilimumab. The CDR3 contains 16 residues. Per germline, CDR1 SGHTA and CDR2 FQGNSA. With 5 bases clipped from V and 4 bases from J, the junction kept 10 bases outside the gene matches.

The receptor's source is a human donor with non-small cell lung cancer that progressed on radiotherapy plus ipilimumab. The chain uses TRBV7-2 and TRBJ2-7, with 11 bases that match TRBD1. This specimen consisted of peripheral blood, obtained from a patient treated with radiotherapy plus ipilimumab. This CDR3 is CASSPSGQGARYEQYF. CDR3 nucleotide sequence: TGTGCCAGCAGCCCTTCCGGACAGGGGGCGCGGTACGAGCAGTACTTC.